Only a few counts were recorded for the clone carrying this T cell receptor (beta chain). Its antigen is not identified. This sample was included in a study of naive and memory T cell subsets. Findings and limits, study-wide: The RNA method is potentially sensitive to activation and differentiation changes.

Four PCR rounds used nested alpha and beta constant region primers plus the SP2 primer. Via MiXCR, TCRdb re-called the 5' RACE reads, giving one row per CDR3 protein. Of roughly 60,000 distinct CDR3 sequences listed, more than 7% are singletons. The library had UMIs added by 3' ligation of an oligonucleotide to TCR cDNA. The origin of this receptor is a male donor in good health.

In DNA form, the CDR3 reads TGTGCCAGCGCCCCTTATAGCGGGGGGACCTACGAGCAGTACTTC. Translated, it gives CASAPYSGGTYEQYF. The chain carries TRBV19 and TRBJ2-7; 10 bases map to TRBD2. Germline CDR1 LNHDA, CDR2 SQIVND (reference sequence). Trimming cost V 9 bases and J 2 bases; bases outside gene matches: 10. This CDR3 comprises 15 residues.